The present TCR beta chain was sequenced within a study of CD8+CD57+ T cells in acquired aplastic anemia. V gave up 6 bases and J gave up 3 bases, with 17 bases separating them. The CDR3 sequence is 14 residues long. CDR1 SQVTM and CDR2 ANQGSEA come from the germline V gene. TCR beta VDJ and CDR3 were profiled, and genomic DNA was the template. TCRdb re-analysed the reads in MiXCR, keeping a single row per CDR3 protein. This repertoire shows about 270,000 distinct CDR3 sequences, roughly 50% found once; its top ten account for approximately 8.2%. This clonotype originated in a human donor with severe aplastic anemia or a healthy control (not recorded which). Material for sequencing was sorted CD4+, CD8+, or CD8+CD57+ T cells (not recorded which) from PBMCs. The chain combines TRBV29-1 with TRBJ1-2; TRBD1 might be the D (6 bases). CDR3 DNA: TGCAGCGTCGGAGGGGGGGGGGCCCACTATGGCTACACCTTC. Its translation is CSVGGGGAHYGYTF.